The following is a T cell receptor beta chain sequence with its context. Its antigen is not known. This CDR3 spans 14 amino acids. The V and J ends lost 3 bases and 3 bases respectively, with 8 bases between them. Germline CDR1 reads LNHDA; CDR2 reads SQIVND (reference sequence). The entry originates in a study of OX40 agonist ivuxolimab in advanced cancers. The study's findings and limits: Clonal expansion was seen in CD4+ and CD8+ blood T cells by week 6 at 0.1 to 3.0 mg/kg.

Assay: immunoSEQ multiplex PCR; the TCRdb copy retains only in-frame clones and omits some. The sample holds around 67,000 clones; 70% to 90% are singletons and the top ten take roughly 1.3%. This chain uses TRBV19 with TRBJ2-2; D gene unclear. The sample here was CD4+ or CD8+ T cells sorted from blood, taken in a trial of the OX40 agonist ivuxolimab. This receptor was taken from an adult with an advanced solid tumor such as melanoma, head and neck, liver or kidney cancer. CDR3 sequence (DNA): TGTGCCAGTAGTATCGGGCAGGACACCGGGGAGCTGTTTTTT. It encodes CASSIGQDTGELFF.